The 20 T cell receptor beta chains below were found in one sample sequenced in a study of cytomegalovirus exposure and HLA in healthy donors. Amplification used 60 Vbeta primers and 13 Jbeta primers. This table comes from immunoSEQ multiplex PCR, and its TCRdb copy is limited to in-frame clones, with some not included. The sample records roughly 150,000 clones, approximately 62% being singletons. The sample was PBMCs. The receptor set was obtained from a human donor in good health.

The gene calls are TRBV6-5 and TRBJ1-1; possibly TRBD1 for D (5 bases). Germline V CDR1 and CDR2: MNHEY, SVGAGI. V shed 2 bases and J shed 2 bases, with 6 bases lying between them. There are 13 residues in the CDR3. The CDR3 here is CASSYGTNTEAFF. The CDR3 bases are TGTGCCAGCAGTTACGGGACTAACACTGAAGCTTTCTTT.

The J gene is TRBJ2-5, the V gene TRBV5-4; TRBD1 aligns across 7 bases. Trimming removed 4 bases from V and 4 bases from J; junction bases left unmatched: 7. Germline V gene sequence: CDR1 SGHNT, CDR2 YYREEE (reference sequence). The CDR3 totals 14 residues. The CDR3 nucleotides read TGTGCCAGCAGCCCCGGGACAGACCCAGAGACCCAGTACTTC. Encoded protein: CASSPGTDPETQYF.

The gene calls are TRBV19 and TRBJ2-1, with D tentatively TRBD2 (7 bases). Trimming stripped 3 bases from V and 6 bases from J, with 15 bases between. The germline CDR1 and CDR2 sequences are LNHDA and SQIVND (reference sequence). The CDR3 contains 15 residues. CDR3 sequence: CASSIQRRGLNEQFF. DNA for the CDR3: TGTGCCAGTAGTATTCAGCGGCGGGGGCTCAATGAGCAGTTCTTC.

The chain joins TRBV5-1 to TRBJ1-5, with 10 nucleotides matching TRBD1. V shed 2 bases, J shed 0 bases, and the junction held 14 bases outside the gene matches. Germline V gene lookup returns CDR1 SGHRS and CDR2 YFSETQ. There are 20 residues in the CDR3. The CDR3, as DNA: TGCGCCAGCAGCTTCCGACAGGGGGCATTGGGTGAAGATAGCAATCAGCCCCAGCATTTT. It specifies CASSFRQGALGEDSNQPQHF.

This sequence joins TRBV19 and TRBJ1-5; 7 bases line up with TRBD1. Looked up from germline, CDR1 is LNHDA and CDR2 is SQIVND (reference sequence). V was clipped by 6 bases and J by 4 bases; unmatched bases: 9. This CDR3 is 15 amino acids long. CDR3 region: CASRMTGRTNQPQHF. CDR3 DNA sequence: TGTGCCAGTAGAATGACAGGGAGGACTAATCAGCCCCAGCATTTT.

The rearrangement links TRBV28 to TRBJ2-7; 8 bases fit TRBD2. The germline V gene encodes CDR1 MDHEN and CDR2 SYDVKM. The trim removed 3 bases at V and 2 bases at J, leaving 9 bases unmatched. The length of the CDR3 is 16 residues. CDR3 residues: CASSFGSGSRAYEQYF. CDR3 in DNA: TGTGCCAGCAGTTTCGGCAGCGGGAGCAGGGCCTACGAGCAGTACTTC.

The DNA of the CDR3 is TGTGCCAGCTCACCCGGTGAGGGGCGCGGGGTCTCCTACGAGCAGTACTTC. Translating it yields CASSPGEGRGVSYEQYF. This chain joins TRBV18 and TRBJ2-7, with D tentatively TRBD2 (6 bases). CDR3 length equals 17 residues. The germline V and J ends were trimmed by 3 bases and 0 bases, with 18 bases remaining between them. Germline assignment: CDR1 KGHSH and CDR2 LQKENI.

The chain has TRBV15 and TRBJ2-2; D is perhaps TRBD2 (6 bases). The CDR3 loop spans 13 amino acids. Per the germline V gene, CDR1 is LNHNV and CDR2 is YYDKDF (reference sequence). V lost 4 bases to trimming and J lost 4 bases, with 7 bases between them. The CDR3 nucleotides read TGTGCCACCAGCACCGGGGGCACCGGGGAGCTGTTTTTT. Translation gives CATSTGGTGELFF.

CDR3 amino acids: CASSASSGANTGELFF. Written as DNA, the CDR3 is TGTGCCAGTAGTGCCTCTAGCGGGGCGAACACCGGGGAGCTGTTTTTT. V and J are TRBV19 and TRBJ2-2; 9 positions match TRBD2. V trimming: 5 bases; J trimming: 0 bases; junction bases outside the gene matches: 4. The germline V gene encodes CDR1 LNHDA and CDR2 SQIVND (reference sequence). The CDR3 loop spans 16 amino acids.

The rearrangement joins TRBV4-3 to TRBJ2-5; TRBD2 is a possible D gene (6 bases). The CDR3 has 16 amino acids. Trimming shortened V by 4 bases and J by 4 bases, and 19 bases separated the two germline ends. In germline, CDR1 is LGHNA, CDR2 YSLEER. The CDR3 loop is CASSPAAWGETETQYF. DNA for the CDR3: TGCGCCAGCAGCCCGGCGGCGTGGGGGGAGACAGAGACCCAGTACTTC.

A few counts support this clone. CDR3 nucleotide sequence: TGTGCCAGCGGTTTTACGGACACTGAAGCTTTCTTT. It codes for CASGFTDTEAFF. V and J are TRBV9 and TRBJ1-1; D ambiguous. The CDR3 loop spans 12 amino acids. Germline V lookup: CDR1 SGDLS, CDR2 YYNGEE. Between the trimmed V and J ends, which lost 7 bases and 3 bases, there was a span of 10 bases.

J is TRBJ2-7 and V is TRBV28; D is undetermined. V gave up 6 bases and J gave up 4 bases, with 10 bases separating them. The CDR3 has 12 residues. Germline V gene data show CDR1 as MDHEN and CDR2 as SYDVKM. DNA for the CDR3: TGTGCCAGCAGCCAAACAGCATACGAGCAGTACTTC. Protein: CASSQTAYEQYF. The entire variable domain, with the rest obtained from reference TRBV28 and TRBJ2-7, is as follows: DVKVTQSSRYLVKRTGEKVFLECVQDMDHENMFWYRQDPGLGLRLIYFSYDVKMKEKGDIPEGYSVSREKKERFSLILESASTNQTSMYLCASSQTAYEQYFGPGTRLTVT.

The chain is built from TRBV5-6 and TRBJ1-1, with a weak D call TRBD1 (5 bases). V was pared by 2 bases and J by 5 bases, with 13 bases between. This CDR3 is built from 14 residues. Germline V CDR1 and CDR2: SGHDT, YYEEEE. This CDR3 reads CASSLTGTWTEAFF. CDR3 DNA sequence: TGTGCCAGCAGCTTAACCGGGACTTGGACTGAAGCTTTCTTT.

This rearrangement joins TRBV7-9 to TRBJ1-3, with 9 nucleotides matching TRBD1. The V gene's germline CDR1 is SEHNR and CDR2 FQNEAQ (reference sequence). CDR3 size: 14 residues. Trimming removed 5 bases from V and 6 bases from J; junction bases left unmatched: 5. Here the CDR3 reads CASSPGDRENTIYF. The CDR3 nucleotides are TGTGCCAGCAGCCCGGGGGACAGGGAAAACACCATATATTTT.

The chain couples TRBV28 to TRBJ2-7; D gene unclear. V gave up 6 bases and J gave up 4 bases, with 7 bases separating them. This CDR3 has 11 amino acids. CDR1 and CDR2 from the germline V gene are MDHEN and SYDVKM. CDR3 nucleotides: TGTGCCAGCAGCGCTCGGTACGAGCAGTACTTC. The encoded protein is CASSARYEQYF.

The chain has TRBV4-1 and TRBJ1-5, with 9 nucleotides matching TRBD1. V gave up 2 bases and J gave up 5 bases; unmatched junction bases: 7. Germline V gene sequence: CDR1 MGHRA, CDR2 YSYEKL. The CDR3 loop spans 16 amino acids. CDR3 sequence reads: CASSQMGQGGDQPQHF. CDR3 sequence (DNA): TGCGCCAGCAGCCAAATGGGACAGGGAGGCGATCAGCCCCAGCATTTT.

The V gene is TRBV7-8, the J gene TRBJ2-2; D ambiguous. The CDR3 extends over 16 amino acids. CDR1 and CDR2 (germline): SGHVS, FQNEAQ. Trimming cost V 1 base and J 2 bases, with 11 bases left between them. In DNA form, the CDR3 reads TGTGCCAGCAGCTTAGGTTCGAGGCCTAACACCGGGGAGCTGTTTTTT. It is translated as CASSLGSRPNTGELFF. Looking up the rest from reference TRBV7-8 and TRBJ2-2 gives the full variable domain: GAGVSQSPRYKVAKRGQDVALRCDPISGHVSLFWYQQALGQGPEFLTYFQNEAQLDKSGLPSDRFFAERPEGSVSTLKIQRTQQEDSAVYLCASSLGSRPNTGELFFGEGSRLTVL.

V and J are TRBV6-6 and TRBJ2-7; 9 bases agree with TRBD1. Germline CDR1 is MNHNY and CDR2 is SVGAGI (reference sequence). J lost 4 bases, V lost 6 bases, and 7 bases had no gene match. The CDR3 consists of 14 residues. The CDR3 protein is CASRPTGGRYEQYF. As DNA, the CDR3 is TGTGCCAGCAGGCCAACAGGGGGCAGGTACGAGCAGTACTTC.

Only one count was recorded for this clone. This chain connects TRBV27 to TRBJ2-5; 10 positions agree with TRBD1. The germline V gene encodes CDR1 MNHEY and CDR2 SMNVEV (reference sequence). This CDR3 has 14 amino acids. V was clipped by 3 bases and J by 5 bases; unmatched bases: 3. In DNA, the CDR3 is TGTGCCAGCAGTTTTAGGGGACAGGGGGAGACCCAGTACTTC. Translating it yields CASSFRGQGETQYF.

This clone was counted a few times. The genes are TRBV9 and TRBJ2-5; 8 bases match TRBD1. The last part of the DNA fits TRBJ2-7 better; the J call may be wrong. The CDR3 consists of 15 residues. The V gene's germline CDR1 is SGDLS and CDR2 YYNGEE. The CDR3 loop reads CASSYGQGHSYEQYF. The CDR3 nucleotides read TGTGCCAGCAGCTATGGACAGGGACACTCCTACGAGCAGTACTTC.